This T cell receptor (beta chain) appears in the sequencing data of a study of post-analysis software for immune sequencing data. Overall study: Included courses were relapsing-remitting and secondary progressive multiple sclerosis; progressive-relapsing multiple sclerosis was also included.

Libraries were made from TCR beta cDNA, and they carried unique molecular identifiers. Each sample of roughly 0.9 to 11 million input T cells yielded about 500,000 cDNA molecules, so each molecule approximated one T cell. One entry per CDR3 protein results from TCRdb running MiXCR on the PCR reads. The repertoire holds 350,000 to 500,000 distinct CDR3 sequences, with 35% to 45% as singletons. General study points: Included in a set of roughly five TRBV segments more frequent in patients than controls were TRBV5-6, TRBV5-1 and TRBV20-1. Clustering by F measure revealed strong co-clustering among samples prepared together in one batch. A significant reduction in normalized Chao1 diversity was observed in multiple sclerosis patients versus controls.

Per the germline V gene, CDR1 is DFQATT and CDR2 is SNEGSKA (reference sequence). Trimming stripped 3 bases from V and 4 bases from J, with 9 bases between. CDR3 length: 12 amino acids. This clonotype has only a few counts. The antigen remains undetermined. This TCR came from a girl aged 2 to 9 with multiple sclerosis. The specimen sequenced was blood. The chain couples TRBV20-1 to TRBJ1-2; D remains ambiguous. The CDR3 DNA follows: TGCAGTGCTAGTCCGCAGGTCTATGGCTACACCTTC. Translating it yields CSASPQVYGYTF.